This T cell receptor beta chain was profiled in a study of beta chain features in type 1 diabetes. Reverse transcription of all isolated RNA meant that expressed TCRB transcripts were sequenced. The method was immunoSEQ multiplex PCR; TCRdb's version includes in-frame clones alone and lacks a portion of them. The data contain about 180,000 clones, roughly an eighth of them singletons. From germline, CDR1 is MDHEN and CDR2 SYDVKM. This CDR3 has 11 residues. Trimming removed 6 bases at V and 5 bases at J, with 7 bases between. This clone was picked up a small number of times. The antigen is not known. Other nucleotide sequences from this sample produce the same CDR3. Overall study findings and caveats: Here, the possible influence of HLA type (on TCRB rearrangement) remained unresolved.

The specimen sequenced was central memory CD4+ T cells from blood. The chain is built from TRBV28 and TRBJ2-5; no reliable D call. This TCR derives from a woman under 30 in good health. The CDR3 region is CASSHRETQYF. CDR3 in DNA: TGTGCCAGCAGCCACCGGGAGACCCAGTACTTC. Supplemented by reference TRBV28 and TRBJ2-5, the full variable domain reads DVKVTQSSRYLVKRTGEKVFLECVQDMDHENMFWYRQDPGLGLRLIYFSYDVKMKEKGDIPEGYSVSREKKERFSLILESASTNQTSMYLCASSHRETQYFGPGTRLLVL.